Below, 5 T cell receptor beta chains from the same sample are listed, as sequenced in a study of technical replicates of blood from a handful of donors. The assay was immunoSEQ multiplex PCR, and TCRdb's table has in-frame clones only and misses some. The sample has approximately 95,000 clones, 85% to 95% seen once; the top ten hold about 0.36%. Sequencing was performed on T cells isolated from PBMCs. Receptor source: a human donor in good health.

The chain recombines TRBV5-3 with TRBJ2-7, with a weak D call TRBD2 (6 bases). TRBV5-3 falls under the ORF class, with uncertain function. Trimming removed 4 bases at V and 6 bases at J, with 11 bases between. The CDR3 sequence is 12 residues long. CDR3 sequence reads: CARSGGRLEQYF. The CDR3, as DNA: TGTGCCAGAAGCGGGGGGAGGCTCGAGCAGTACTTC.

In this sample, this clone turned up a few times. The chain links TRBV11-3 to TRBJ2-7; 8 bases are shared with TRBD2. The germline V gene encodes CDR1 SGHNT and CDR2 YENEEA. V was clipped by 0 bases and J by 5 bases; unmatched bases: 9. There are 16 residues in the CDR3. CDR3 in amino acids: CASSLDGREGRDEQYF. The CDR3 DNA reads as TGTGCCAGCAGCTTAGATGGCCGGGAGGGCCGGGACGAGCAGTACTTC.

This chain uses TRBV6-6 with TRBJ1-3, with 7 bases aligning to TRBD1. Looked up from germline, CDR1 is MNHNY and CDR2 is SVGAGI (reference sequence). The CDR3 extends over 14 amino acids. The trim removed 0 bases at V and 4 bases at J, leaving 0 bases unmatched. For the CDR3, the DNA is TGTGCCAGCAGTTACTCGGGACAGGGAAACACCATATATTTT. Residues: CASSYSGQGNTIYF.

The gene calls are TRBV18 and TRBJ2-3, with D possibly being TRBD2 (6 bases). V shed 2 bases and J shed 2 bases, with 11 bases lying between them. There are 15 residues in the CDR3. The germline V gene encodes CDR1 KGHSH and CDR2 LQKENI. DNA of the CDR3: TGTGCCAGCTCACCAGTTGCGGGGACCACAGATACGCAGTATTTT. Amino acids: CASSPVAGTTDTQYF.

The V call is TRBV6-1, the J call TRBJ2-3, with D tentatively TRBD1 (6 bases). Trimming pared 10 bases from V and 2 bases from J, leaving 16 bases between. Germline assignment: CDR1 MNHNS and CDR2 SASEGT. CDR3 length: 14 residues. CDR3 region: CATLLQGPTDTQYF. The CDR3, as DNA: TGTGCCACGCTTCTACAGGGCCCCACAGATACGCAGTATTTT.